This is a list of T cell receptor beta chains from one sample in a study of cytomegalovirus exposure and HLA in healthy donors. Assay used: immunoSEQ multiplex PCR; TCRdb lists only in-frame clones, some missing. The table has approximately 170,000 clones, approximately 71% seen once. The sample was PBMCs. The receptor set was obtained from a girl under 18 in good health and CMV-seronegative. Both conserved end residues are part of each CDR3. The D gene is left open where the match is weak. Expanded clones get a size class; other rows say once, few or many, or leave the size out.

j_gene	abundance	d_gene	v_gene	CDR3nt	CDR3aa
TRBJ2-1	once	-	TRBV9	TGTGCCAGCAGCGTTACGAGGGCAGACAATGAGCAGTTCTTC	CASSVTRADNEQFF
TRBJ1-5	-	-	TRBV27	TGTGCCAGCAGGGATGGGGTCACAGGTCAGCCCCAGCATTTT	CASRDGVTGQPQHF
TRBJ1-1	-	-	TRBV6-1	TGTGCCAGCAGTACTGGGGGGACTGAAGCTTTCTTT	CASSTGGTEAFF
TRBJ1-5	-	-	TRBV11-2	TGTGCCAGCAGCCCCGGTCGAACAGGGATAAGGAGCAATCAGCCCCAGCATTTT	CASSPGRTGIRSNQPQHF
TRBJ1-4	-	-	TRBV30	TGTGCCTGGAGTGAGGCAGGAGGTGATGAAAAACTGTTTTTT	CAWSEAGGDEKLFF
TRBJ1-5	-	-	TRBV2	TGTGCCAGTAAGGCGGGCACGTATAGCAATCAGCCCCAGCATTTT	CASKAGTYSNQPQHF
TRBJ1-1	few	-	TRBV6-6	TGTGCCAGCAGTTACGGACAAGCGAAAGAAGCTTTCTTT	CASSYGQAKEAFF
TRBJ2-7	-	-	TRBV18	TGTGCCAGCTCACCACCCAGGGAGGAACACTACGAGCAGTACTTC	CASSPPREEHYEQYF
TRBJ1-4	-	-	TRBV7-9	TGTGCCAGCAGCCCCGATGACAGTGGGGCTAATGAAAAACTGTTTTTT	CASSPDDSGANEKLFF
TRBJ1-4	-	-	TRBV9	TGTGCCAGCAGCGTAGGCCCCGGGACTAATGAAAAACTGTTTTTT	CASSVGPGTNEKLFF
TRBJ2-1	many	TRBD2	TRBV6-1	TGTGCCAGCAGTGGGACTAGCGGGGGGTACAATGAGCAGTTCTTC	CASSGTSGGYNEQFF
TRBJ2-5	-	-	TRBV6-1	TGTGCCAGCAGTCCCCTCGCGTGGGAGCAGTACTTC	CASSPLAWEQYF
TRBJ2-3	-	-	TRBV29-1	TGCAGCGTAGAGGCTGCCGGGGGAAGGACAGATACGCAGTATTTT	CSVEAAGGRTDTQYF
TRBJ1-6	few	-	TRBV18	TGTGCCAGCTCACCCCTCGACAGCTTTTCACCCCTCCACTTT	CASSPLDSFSPLHF
TRBJ2-3	-	TRBD2	TRBV30	TGTGCCTGGAGTGTACGTAGGCGGGGGATTGAAGATACGCAGTATTTT	CAWSVRRRGIEDTQYF
TRBJ2-1	-	TRBD2	TRBV5-1	TGCGCCAGCAGCTTGGGGTCGGGACTAGCGGGGGCTTACAATGAGCAGTTCTTC	CASSLGSGLAGAYNEQFF
TRBJ1-1	few	-	TRBV2	TGTGCCAGCACCAAGACAGCTCCGAACACTGAAGCTTTCTTT	CASTKTAPNTEAFF
TRBJ2-6	once	-	TRBV1	TGCACCAGCAGCCAAATGCCACTATCTGGGGCCAACGTCCTGACTTTC	CTSSQMPLSGANVLTF
TRBJ2-5	-	-	TRBV18	TGTGCCAGCTCACCGGCGGATCAAGAGACCCAGTACTTC	CASSPADQETQYF
TRBJ2-1	-	-	TRBV15	TGTGCCACCAGCAGAGATCGGCAGGGAAGGAATGAGCAGTTCTTC	CATSRDRQGRNEQFF
TRBJ1-1	-	-	TRBV5-1	TGCGCCAGCAGCCTGGACAGCACAATGAACACTGAAGCTTTCTTT	CASSLDSTMNTEAFF
TRBJ1-2	-	-	TRBV5-4	TGTGCCAGCAGCCCCCGTCTGGGGCCCGAAGGGCAGAATGGCTACACCTTC	CASSPRLGPEGQNGYTF
TRBJ1-2	few	-	TRBV11-2	TGTGCCAGCAGCTTAGCATTAGAGGCGACTAACTATGGCTACACCTTC	CASSLALEATNYGYTF
TRBJ1-2	-	-	TRBV6-1	TGTGCCAGCAGTGAAGATGTAGGGGGTAGTTTCTATGGCTACACCTTC	CASSEDVGGSFYGYTF
TRBJ1-1	-	-	TRBV11-2	TGTGCCAGCAGCCGGGACACGAACACTGAAGCTTTCTTT	CASSRDTNTEAFF
TRBJ1-5	once	-	TRBV4-2	TGTGCCAGCAGCTCTCTGACAGGCAATCAGCCCCAGCATTTT	CASSSLTGNQPQHF
TRBJ2-7	-	-	TRBV19	TGTGCCAGTAGTATAGGGGCAGGGTACGAGCAGTACTTC	CASSIGAGYEQYF
TRBJ2-3	few	-	TRBV5-6	TGTGCCAGCAGCTTGCGCGGGGGCCAACGCACAGATACGCAGTATTTT	CASSLRGGQRTDTQYF
TRBJ2-2	-	-	TRBV5-1	TGCGCCAGCACCCGGGAACTGCGGCCCACCGGGGAGCTGTTTTTT	CASTRELRPTGELFF
TRBJ2-5	-	-	TRBV7-8	TGTGCCAGCAGCCCAGACCGGGGTAGGGAGACCCAGTACTTC	CASSPDRGRETQYF
TRBJ1-2	once	-	TRBV5-6	TGCGCCAGCAGCTTGGCAGGAAATGGCTACACCTTC	CASSLAGNGYTF
TRBJ1-5	-	-	TRBV4-1	TGCGCCAGCAGCCAGAGGGAGGGGGGGCAGCCCCAGCATTTT	CASSQREGGQPQHF
TRBJ2-5	once	-	TRBV19	TGTGCCAGCAGCGCGACCCAGTACTTC	CASSATQYF
TRBJ1-1	-	TRBD1	TRBV6-5	TGTGCCAGCAGAACCCGGGACAGTCTGAACACTGAAGCTTTCTTT	CASRTRDSLNTEAFF
TRBJ2-7	-	TRBD2	TRBV7-2	TGTGCCAGCAGCTTTAATAGCGGGGGACCCGGCTCCGAGCAGTACTTC	CASSFNSGGPGSEQYF
TRBJ1-4	-	TRBD1	TRBV2	TGTGCCACAACAGGGGTGGACAAAAAACTGTTTTTT	CATTGVDKKLFF
TRBJ1-6	-	TRBD1	TRBV6-6	TGTGCCAGCAGTGTGGGGACAGGGGGTAATTCACCCCTCCACTTT	CASSVGTGGNSPLHF
TRBJ1-1	-	-	TRBV6-1	TGTGCCAGCAGATACAGGGAGACGGCTTTCTTT	CASRYRETAFF